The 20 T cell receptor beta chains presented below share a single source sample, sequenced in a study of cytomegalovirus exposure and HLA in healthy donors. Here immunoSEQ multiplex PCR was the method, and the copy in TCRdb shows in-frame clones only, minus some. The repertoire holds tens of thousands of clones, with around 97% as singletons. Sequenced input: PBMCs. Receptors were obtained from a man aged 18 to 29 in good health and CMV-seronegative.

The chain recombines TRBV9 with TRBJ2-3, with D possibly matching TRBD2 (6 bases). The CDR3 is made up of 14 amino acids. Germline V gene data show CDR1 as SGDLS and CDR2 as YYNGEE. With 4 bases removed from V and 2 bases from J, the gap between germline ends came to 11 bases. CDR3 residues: CASSTTRFTDTQYF. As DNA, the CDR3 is TGTGCCAGCAGCACGACTAGGTTCACAGATACGCAGTATTTT. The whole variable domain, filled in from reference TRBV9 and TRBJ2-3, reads DSGVTQTPKHLITATGQRVTLRCSPRSGDLSVYWYQQSLDQGLQFLIQYYNGEERAKGNILERFSAQQFPDLHSELNLSSLELGDSALYFCASSTTRFTDTQYFGPGTRLTVL.

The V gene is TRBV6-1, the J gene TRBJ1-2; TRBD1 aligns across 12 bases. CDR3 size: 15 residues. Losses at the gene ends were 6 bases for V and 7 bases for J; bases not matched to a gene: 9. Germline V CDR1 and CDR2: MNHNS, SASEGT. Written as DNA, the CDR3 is TGTGCCAGCAGGCAAACCGGGACAGGGGGCTCTGGCTACACCTTC. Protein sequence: CASRQTGTGGSGYTF.

The CDR3 nucleotides read TGTGCCTGGGGCCTAGGAGAGCAGTTCTTC. This sequence encodes CAWGLGEQFF. The chain joins TRBV30 to TRBJ2-1, with D unclear. The V gene's germline CDR1 is GTSNPN and CDR2 SVGIG (reference sequence). With 5 bases removed from V and 10 bases from J, the gap between germline ends came to 9 bases. CDR3 size: 10 residues.

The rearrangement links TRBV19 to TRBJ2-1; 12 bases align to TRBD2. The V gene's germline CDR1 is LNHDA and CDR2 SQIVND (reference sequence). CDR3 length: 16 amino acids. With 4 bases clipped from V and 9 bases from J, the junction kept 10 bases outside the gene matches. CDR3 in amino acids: CASSTHGLAGRGEQFF. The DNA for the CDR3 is TGTGCCAGTAGTACCCACGGACTAGCGGGAAGGGGTGAGCAGTTCTTC. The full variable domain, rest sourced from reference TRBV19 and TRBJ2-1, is DGGITQSPKYLFRKEGQNVTLSCEQNLNHDAMYWYRQDPGQGLRLIYYSQIVNDFQKGDIAEGYSVSREKKESFPLTVTSAQKNPTAFYLCASSTHGLAGRGEQFFGPGTRLTVL.

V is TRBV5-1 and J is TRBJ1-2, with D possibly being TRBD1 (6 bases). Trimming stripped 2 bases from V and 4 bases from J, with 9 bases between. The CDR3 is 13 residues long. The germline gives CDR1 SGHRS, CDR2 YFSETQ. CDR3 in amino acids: CASSLDRLYGYTF. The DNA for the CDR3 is TGCGCCAGCAGCTTAGACAGGCTCTATGGCTACACCTTC.

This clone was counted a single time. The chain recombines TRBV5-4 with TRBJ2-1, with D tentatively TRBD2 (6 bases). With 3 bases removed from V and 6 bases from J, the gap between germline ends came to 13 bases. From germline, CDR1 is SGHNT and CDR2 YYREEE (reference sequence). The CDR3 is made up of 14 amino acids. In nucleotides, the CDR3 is TGTGCCAGCAGCTCCCGGGACTTCATCAATGAGCAGTTCTTC. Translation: CASSSRDFINEQFF.

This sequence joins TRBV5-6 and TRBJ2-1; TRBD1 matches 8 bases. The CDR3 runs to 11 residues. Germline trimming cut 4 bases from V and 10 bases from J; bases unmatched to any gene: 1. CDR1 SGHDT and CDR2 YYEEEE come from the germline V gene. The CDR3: CASSPGGEQFF. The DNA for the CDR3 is TGTGCCAGCAGCCCAGGGGGCGAGCAGTTCTTC.

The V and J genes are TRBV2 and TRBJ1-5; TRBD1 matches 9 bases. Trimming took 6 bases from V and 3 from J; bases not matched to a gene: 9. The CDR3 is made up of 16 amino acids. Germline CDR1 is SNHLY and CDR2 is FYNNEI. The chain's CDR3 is CASRLQGAGANQPQHF. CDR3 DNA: TGTGCCAGCAGATTACAGGGGGCAGGGGCCAATCAGCCCCAGCATTTT.

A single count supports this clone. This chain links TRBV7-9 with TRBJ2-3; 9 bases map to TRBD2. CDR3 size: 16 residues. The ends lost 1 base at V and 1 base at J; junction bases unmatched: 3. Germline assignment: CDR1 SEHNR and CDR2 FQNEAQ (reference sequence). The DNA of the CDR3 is TGTGCCAGCAGCTTAGGGTCTAGCGGGGGCACAGATACGCAGTATTTT. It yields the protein CASSLGSSGGTDTQYF. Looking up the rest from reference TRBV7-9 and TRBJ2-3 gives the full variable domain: DTGVSQNPRHKITKRGQNVTFRCDPISEHNRLYWYRQTLGQGPEFLTYFQNEAQLEKSRLLSDRFSAERPKGSFSTLEIQRTEQGDSAMYLCASSLGSSGGTDTQYFGPGTRLTVL.

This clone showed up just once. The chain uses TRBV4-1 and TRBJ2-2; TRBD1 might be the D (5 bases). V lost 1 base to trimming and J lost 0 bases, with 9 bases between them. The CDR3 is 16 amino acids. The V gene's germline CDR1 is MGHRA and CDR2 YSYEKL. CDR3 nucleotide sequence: TGCGCCAGCAGCCAAGGACAGCCTGCGAACACCGGGGAGCTGTTTTTT. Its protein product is CASSQGQPANTGELFF.

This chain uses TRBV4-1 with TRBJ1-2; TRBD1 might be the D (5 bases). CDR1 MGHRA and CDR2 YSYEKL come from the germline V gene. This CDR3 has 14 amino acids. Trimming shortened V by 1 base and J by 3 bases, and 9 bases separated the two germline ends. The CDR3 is CASSQVGDYYGYTF. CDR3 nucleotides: TGCGCCAGCAGCCAAGTTGGGGACTACTATGGCTACACCTTC.

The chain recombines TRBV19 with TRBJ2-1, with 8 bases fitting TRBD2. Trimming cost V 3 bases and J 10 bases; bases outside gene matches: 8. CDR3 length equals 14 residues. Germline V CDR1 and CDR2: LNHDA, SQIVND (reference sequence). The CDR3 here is CASSMGTSGREQFF. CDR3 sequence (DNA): TGTGCCAGTAGTATGGGAACTAGCGGCCGAGAGCAGTTCTTC.

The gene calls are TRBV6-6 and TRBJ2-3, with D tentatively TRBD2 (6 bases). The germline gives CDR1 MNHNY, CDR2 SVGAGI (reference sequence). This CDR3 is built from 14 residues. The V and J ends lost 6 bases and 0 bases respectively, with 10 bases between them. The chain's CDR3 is CASRGGSSTDTQYF. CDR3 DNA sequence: TGTGCCAGCAGGGGGGGTTCTAGCACAGATACGCAGTATTTT.

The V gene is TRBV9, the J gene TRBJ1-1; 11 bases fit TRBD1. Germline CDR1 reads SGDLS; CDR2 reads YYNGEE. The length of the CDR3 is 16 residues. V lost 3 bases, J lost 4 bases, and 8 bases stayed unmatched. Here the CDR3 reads CASSAITGTGGTEAFF. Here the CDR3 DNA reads TGTGCCAGCAGCGCCATAACCGGGACAGGGGGCACTGAAGCTTTCTTT.

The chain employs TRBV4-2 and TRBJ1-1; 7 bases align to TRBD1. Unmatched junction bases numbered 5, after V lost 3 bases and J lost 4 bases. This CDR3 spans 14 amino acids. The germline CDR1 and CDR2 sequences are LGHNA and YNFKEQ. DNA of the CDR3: TGTGCCAGCAGCCAGGGCAGGGGGACCACTGAAGCTTTCTTT. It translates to CASSQGRGTTEAFF.

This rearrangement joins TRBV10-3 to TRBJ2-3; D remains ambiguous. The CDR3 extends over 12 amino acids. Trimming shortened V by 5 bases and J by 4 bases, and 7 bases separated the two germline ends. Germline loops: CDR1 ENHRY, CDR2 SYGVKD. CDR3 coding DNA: TGTGCCATCAGTCGTCGCGCAGATACGCAGTATTTT. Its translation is CAISRRADTQYF.

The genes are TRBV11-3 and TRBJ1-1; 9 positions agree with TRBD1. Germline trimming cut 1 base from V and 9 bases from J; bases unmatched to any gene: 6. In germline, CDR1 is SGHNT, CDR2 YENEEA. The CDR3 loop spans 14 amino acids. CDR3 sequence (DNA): TGTGCCAGCAGCTTAGTAGGGACAGGGCAGAAAGCTTTCTTT. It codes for CASSLVGTGQKAFF. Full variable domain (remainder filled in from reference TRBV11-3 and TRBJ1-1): EAGVVQSPRYKIIEKKQPVAFWCNPISGHNTLYWYLQNLGQGPELLIRYENEEAVDDSQLPKDRFSAERLKGVDSTLKIQPAELGDSAVYLCASSLVGTGQKAFFGQGTRLTVV.

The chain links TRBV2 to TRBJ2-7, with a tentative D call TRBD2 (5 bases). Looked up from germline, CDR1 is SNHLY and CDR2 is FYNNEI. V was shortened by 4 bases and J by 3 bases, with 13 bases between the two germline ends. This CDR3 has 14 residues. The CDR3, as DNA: TGTGCCAGCAGTGTAGAGCGGATCCGCTACGAGCAGTACTTC. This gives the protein CASSVERIRYEQYF.

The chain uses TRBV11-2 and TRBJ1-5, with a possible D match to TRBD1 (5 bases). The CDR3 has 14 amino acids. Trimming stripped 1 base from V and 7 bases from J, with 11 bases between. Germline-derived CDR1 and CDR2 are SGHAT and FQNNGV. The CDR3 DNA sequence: TGTGCCAGCAGCTTAGGGGGCGCTTGGCAGCCCCAGCATTTT. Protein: CASSLGGAWQPQHF.

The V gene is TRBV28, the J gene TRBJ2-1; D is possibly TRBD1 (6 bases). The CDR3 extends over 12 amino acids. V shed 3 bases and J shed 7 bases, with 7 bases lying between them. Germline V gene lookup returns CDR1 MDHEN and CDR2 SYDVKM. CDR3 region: CASSFQGNEQFF. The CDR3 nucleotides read TGTGCCAGCAGTTTTCAGGGGAATGAGCAGTTCTTC. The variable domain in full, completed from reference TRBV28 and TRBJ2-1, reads DVKVTQSSRYLVKRTGEKVFLECVQDMDHENMFWYRQDPGLGLRLIYFSYDVKMKEKGDIPEGYSVSREKKERFSLILESASTNQTSMYLCASSFQGNEQFFGPGTRLTVL.